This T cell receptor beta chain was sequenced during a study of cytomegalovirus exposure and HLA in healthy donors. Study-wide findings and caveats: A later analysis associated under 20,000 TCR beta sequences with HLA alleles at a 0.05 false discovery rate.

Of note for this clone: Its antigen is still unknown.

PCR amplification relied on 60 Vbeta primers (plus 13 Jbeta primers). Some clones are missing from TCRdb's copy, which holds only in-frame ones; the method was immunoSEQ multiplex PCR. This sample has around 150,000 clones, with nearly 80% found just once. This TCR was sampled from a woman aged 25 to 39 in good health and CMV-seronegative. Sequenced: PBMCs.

CDR3 DNA sequence: TGCGCCAGCAGCCAAGATCGCAGGTTCAATGAGCAGTTCTTC. It codes for CASSQDRRFNEQFF. The chain couples TRBV4-1 to TRBJ2-1; no clear D. V gave up 0 bases and J gave up 6 bases, with 9 bases separating them. Looked up from germline, CDR1 is MGHRA and CDR2 is YSYEKL. This CDR3 contains 14 residues.